This TCR beta chain was recovered during a study of blood T cells in healthy people across ages. A note on this clonotype: Its target is not known.

Findings and limits, study-wide: Across samples, TCR beta diversity tracked strongly with naive T cell percentage.

CDR1 is KGHSH, CDR2 LQKENI, per germline. The length of the CDR3 is 15 residues. The J segment lost 3 bases and the V segment lost 3 bases, leaving 5 bases of the junction unmatched. The second PCR ran about 6 to 12 cycles with a sample-barcoded 5' primer and J-beta primers. Sequencing of every sample gave 3 million or more CDR3-containing paired-end reads. From the 5' RACE reads, TCRdb called clonotypes with MiXCR, one entry per CDR3 protein. In the table there are hundreds of thousands of distinct CDR3 sequences, more than 55% of which are singletons. What was sequenced was blood. The source of this sequence is a man in his forties in good health. V gene TRBV18 combines with J gene TRBJ1-2; 9 bases are a match to TRBD1. CDR3 DNA sequence: TGTGCCAGCTCACCGACAGGGGGACCTGACTATGGCTACACCTTC. This sequence encodes CASSPTGGPDYGYTF. Variable domain in full (rest from reference TRBV18 and TRBJ1-2): NAGVMQNPRHLVRRRGQEARLRCSPMKGHSHVYWYRQLPEEGLKFMVYLQKENIIDESGMPKERFSAEFPKEGPSILRIQQVVRGDSAAYFCASSPTGGPDYGYTFGSGTRLTVV.